Listed below are T cell receptor beta chains from one sample, sequenced in a study of OX40 agonist ivuxolimab in advanced cancers. Data came from immunoSEQ multiplex PCR; TCRdb stores just in-frame clones and leaves some out. The profile shows tens of thousands of clones, 81% of them singletons. Sequenced material: CD4+ or CD8+ T cells sorted from blood, taken in a trial of the OX40 agonist ivuxolimab. These receptors were collected from an adult with an advanced solid tumor such as melanoma, head and neck, liver or kidney cancer. Both conserved end residues are part of each CDR3. The order of the fields is J gene, V gene, CDR3 protein.

j_call: TRBJ1-2
v_call: TRBV9
cdr3_aa: CASSVESRAKRGYTF

j_call: TRBJ2-7
v_call: TRBV11-1
cdr3_aa: CASSLLWGPYEQYF

j_call: TRBJ1-1
v_call: TRBV10-3
cdr3_aa: CAISAAPLTMNTEAFF

j_call: TRBJ2-3
v_call: TRBV2
cdr3_aa: CASRGGTNTDTQYF

j_call: TRBJ2-5
v_call: TRBV29-1
cdr3_aa: CSATGEAVETQYF

j_call: TRBJ1-1
v_call: TRBV18
cdr3_aa: CASSPLGGSNTEAFF

j_call: TRBJ2-7
v_call: TRBV27
cdr3_aa: CASQRTGSSYEQYF

j_call: TRBJ2-3
v_call: TRBV6-6
cdr3_aa: CASSYSGQGADTQYF

j_call: TRBJ1-5
v_call: TRBV6-5
cdr3_aa: CASSYSGRNQPQHF

j_call: TRBJ2-4
v_call: TRBV7-2
cdr3_aa: CASSLGTWENIQYF

j_call: TRBJ1-2
v_call: TRBV7-9
cdr3_aa: CASSNYRDRITNYGYTF

j_call: TRBJ1-2
v_call: TRBV7-9
cdr3_aa: CASSLEGGAGYGYTF

j_call: TRBJ1-1
v_call: TRBV13
cdr3_aa: CASSLGPANTEAFF

j_call: TRBJ2-5
v_call: TRBV4-1
cdr3_aa: CASSPAGDPRETQYF

j_call: TRBJ2-1
v_call: TRBV10-1
cdr3_aa: CASSESGGGSYNEQFF

j_call: TRBJ1-5
v_call: TRBV6-1
cdr3_aa: CASSAASGRSQPQHF

j_call: TRBJ1-1
v_call: TRBV2
cdr3_aa: CASSGLRGLTVNTEAFF

j_call: TRBJ2-7
v_call: TRBV5-1
cdr3_aa: CASSSGVGGREQYF

j_call: TRBJ2-5
v_call: TRBV10-3
cdr3_aa: CAISESLGQETQYF

j_call: TRBJ2-7
v_call: TRBV5-6
cdr3_aa: CASSLRGSIYEQYF

j_call: TRBJ2-6
v_call: TRBV7-9
cdr3_aa: CASSVPGANVLTF

j_call: TRBJ1-2
v_call: TRBV5-4
cdr3_aa: CASSLDRVQDGYTF

j_call: TRBJ1-1
v_call: TRBV10-3
cdr3_aa: CAAKTGAKNTEAFF

j_call: TRBJ2-1
v_call: TRBV5-1
cdr3_aa: CASSEETSYNEQFF

j_call: TRBJ2-7
v_call: TRBV6-6
cdr3_aa: CASSIRVCGPYEQYF

j_call: TRBJ2-7
v_call: TRBV6-5
cdr3_aa: CASSYSGADGQYF

j_call: TRBJ2-1
v_call: TRBV7-9
cdr3_aa: CASSSGAREQFF

j_call: TRBJ2-3
v_call: TRBV19
cdr3_aa: CGRGRTDTQYF

j_call: TRBJ2-5
v_call: TRBV29-1
cdr3_aa: CSVGTGETQYF